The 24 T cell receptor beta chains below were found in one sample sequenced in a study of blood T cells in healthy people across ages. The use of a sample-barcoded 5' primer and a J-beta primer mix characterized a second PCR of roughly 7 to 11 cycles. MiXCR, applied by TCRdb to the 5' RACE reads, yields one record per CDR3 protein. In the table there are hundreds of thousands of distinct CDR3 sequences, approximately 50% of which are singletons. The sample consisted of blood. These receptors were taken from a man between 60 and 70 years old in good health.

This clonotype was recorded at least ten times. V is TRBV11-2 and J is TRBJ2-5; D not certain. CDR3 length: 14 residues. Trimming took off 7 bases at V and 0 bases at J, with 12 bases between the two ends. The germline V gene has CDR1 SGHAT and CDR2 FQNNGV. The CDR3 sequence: CASTLSGYQETQYF. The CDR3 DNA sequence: TGTGCCAGCACTCTATCAGGATACCAAGAGACCCAGTACTTC.

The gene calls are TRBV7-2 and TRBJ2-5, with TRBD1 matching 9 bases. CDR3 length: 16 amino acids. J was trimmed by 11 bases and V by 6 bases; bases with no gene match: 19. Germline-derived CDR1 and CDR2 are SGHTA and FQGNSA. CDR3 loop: CASSRRPGTGYNEQYF. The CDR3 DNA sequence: TGTGCCAGCAGTAGAAGGCCAGGGACAGGGTACAATGAGCAGTACTTC.

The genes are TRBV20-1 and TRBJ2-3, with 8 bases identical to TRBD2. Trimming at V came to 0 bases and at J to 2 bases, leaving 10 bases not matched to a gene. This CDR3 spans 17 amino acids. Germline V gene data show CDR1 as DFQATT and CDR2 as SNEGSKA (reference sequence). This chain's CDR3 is CSAREALSAGDTDTQYF. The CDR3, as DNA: TGCAGTGCTAGAGAGGCCCTCTCAGCGGGGGACACAGATACGCAGTATTTT.

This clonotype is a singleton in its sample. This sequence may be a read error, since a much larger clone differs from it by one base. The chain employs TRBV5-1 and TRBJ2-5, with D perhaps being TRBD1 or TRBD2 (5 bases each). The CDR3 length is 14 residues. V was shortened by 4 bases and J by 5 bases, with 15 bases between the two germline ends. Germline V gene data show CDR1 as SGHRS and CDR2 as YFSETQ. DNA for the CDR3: TGCGCCAGCAGCGTGGGACCCTCTAAGGAGACCCAGTACTTC. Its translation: CASSVGPSKETQYF.

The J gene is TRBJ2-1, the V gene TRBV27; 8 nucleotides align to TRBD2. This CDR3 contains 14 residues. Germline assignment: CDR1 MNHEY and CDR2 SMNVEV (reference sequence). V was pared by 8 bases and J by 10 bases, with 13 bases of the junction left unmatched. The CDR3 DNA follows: TGTGCCAGCGCCGGCGGGGGGCCCCAGAGGGAGCAGTTCTTC. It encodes CASAGGGPQREQFF.

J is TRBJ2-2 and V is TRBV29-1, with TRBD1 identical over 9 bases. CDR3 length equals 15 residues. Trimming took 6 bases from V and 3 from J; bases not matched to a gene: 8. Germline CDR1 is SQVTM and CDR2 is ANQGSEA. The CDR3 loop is CSVTTGGADTGELFF. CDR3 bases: TGCAGCGTGACAACAGGGGGCGCGGACACCGGGGAGCTGTTTTTT.

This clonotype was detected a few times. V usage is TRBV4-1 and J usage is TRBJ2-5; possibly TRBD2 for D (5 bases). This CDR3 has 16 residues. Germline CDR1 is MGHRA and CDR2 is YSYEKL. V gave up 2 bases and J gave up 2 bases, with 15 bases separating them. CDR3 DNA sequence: TGCGCCAGCAGCCAATCCTGGTCGTGGAGGCAAGAGACCCAGTACTTC. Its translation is CASSQSWSWRQETQYF.

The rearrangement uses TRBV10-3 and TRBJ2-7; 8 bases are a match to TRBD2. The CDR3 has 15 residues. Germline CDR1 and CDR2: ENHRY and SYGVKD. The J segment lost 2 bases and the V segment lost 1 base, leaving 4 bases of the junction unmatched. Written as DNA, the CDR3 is TGTGCCATCAGTGAGTTTAGTAGCGGGACCTACGAGCAGTACTTC. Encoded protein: CAISEFSSGTYEQYF.

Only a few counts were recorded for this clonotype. CDR3 nucleotide sequence: TGTGCCAGCAGCAAAGGTGTCTATACGCAGTATTTT. It is translated as CASSKGVYTQYF. J is TRBJ2-3 and V is TRBV21-1. TRBV21-1 is tagged as a pseudogene. The CDR3 runs 12 residues.

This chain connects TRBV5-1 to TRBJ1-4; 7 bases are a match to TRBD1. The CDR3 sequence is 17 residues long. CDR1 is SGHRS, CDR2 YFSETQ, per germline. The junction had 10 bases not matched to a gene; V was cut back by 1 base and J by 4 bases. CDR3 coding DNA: TGCGCCAGCAGCTTGTCTCCCCCGGGACAGAATAATGAAAAACTGTTTTTT. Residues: CASSLSPPGQNNEKLFF.

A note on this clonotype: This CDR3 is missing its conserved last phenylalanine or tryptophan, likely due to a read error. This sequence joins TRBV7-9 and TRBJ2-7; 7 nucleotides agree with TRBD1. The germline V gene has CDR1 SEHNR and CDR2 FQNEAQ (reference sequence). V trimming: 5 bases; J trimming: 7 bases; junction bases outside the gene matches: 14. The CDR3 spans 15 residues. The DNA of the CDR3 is TGTGCCAGCAGCCCGAGCCGTGACAGGGTGGGGGAGCAGTACTCC. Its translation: CASSPSRDRVGEQYS.

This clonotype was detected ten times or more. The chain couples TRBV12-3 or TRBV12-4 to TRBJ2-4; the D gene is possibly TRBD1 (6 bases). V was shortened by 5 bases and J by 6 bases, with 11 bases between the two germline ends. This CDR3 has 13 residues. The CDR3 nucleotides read TGTGCCAGCAGTCCAACAGGGTCAAACATTCAGTACTTC. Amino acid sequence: CASSPTGSNIQYF.

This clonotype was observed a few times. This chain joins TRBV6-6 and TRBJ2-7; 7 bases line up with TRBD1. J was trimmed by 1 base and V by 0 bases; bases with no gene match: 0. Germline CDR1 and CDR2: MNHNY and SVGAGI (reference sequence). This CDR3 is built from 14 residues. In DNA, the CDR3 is TGTGCCAGCAGTTACTCGGGACAGTCCTACGAGCAGTACTTC. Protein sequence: CASSYSGQSYEQYF.

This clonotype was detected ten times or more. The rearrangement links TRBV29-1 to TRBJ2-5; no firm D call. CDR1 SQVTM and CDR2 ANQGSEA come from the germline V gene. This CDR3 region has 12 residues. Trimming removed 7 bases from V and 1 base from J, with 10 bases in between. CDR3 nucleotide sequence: TGCAGCGCCCGAACGTCCCAAGAGACCCAGTACTTC. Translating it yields CSARTSQETQYF.

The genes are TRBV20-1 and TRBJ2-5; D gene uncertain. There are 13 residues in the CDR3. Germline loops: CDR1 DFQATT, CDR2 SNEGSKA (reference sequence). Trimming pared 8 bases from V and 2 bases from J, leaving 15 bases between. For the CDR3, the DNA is TGCAGTAGCTCCCGGTCCCCTCAAGAGACCCAGTACTTC. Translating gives CSSSRSPQETQYF.

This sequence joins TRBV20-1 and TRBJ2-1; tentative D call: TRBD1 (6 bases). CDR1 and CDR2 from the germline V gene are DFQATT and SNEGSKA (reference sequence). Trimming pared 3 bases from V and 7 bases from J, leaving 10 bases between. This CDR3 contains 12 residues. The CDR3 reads CSARRTGNEQFF. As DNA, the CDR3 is TGCAGTGCTAGGCGCACAGGGAATGAGCAGTTCTTC.

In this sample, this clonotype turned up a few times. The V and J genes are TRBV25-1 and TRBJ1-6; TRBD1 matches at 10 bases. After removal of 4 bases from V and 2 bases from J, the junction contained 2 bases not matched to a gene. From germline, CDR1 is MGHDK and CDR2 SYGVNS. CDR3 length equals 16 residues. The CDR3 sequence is CASSAGTGAYNSPLHF. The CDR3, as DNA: TGTGCCAGCAGTGCCGGGACAGGGGCCTATAATTCACCCCTCCACTTT.

The CDR3 spells CASSLSIRAEAFF. CDR3 in DNA: TGTGCCAGCAGCTTAAGTATTCGGGCTGAAGCTTTCTTT. This chain joins TRBV7-3 and TRBJ1-1; no clear D. V dropped 1 base and J dropped 6 bases, with 9 bases sitting between them. Germline CDR1 reads SGHTA; CDR2 reads FQGTGA. The CDR3 contains 13 residues.

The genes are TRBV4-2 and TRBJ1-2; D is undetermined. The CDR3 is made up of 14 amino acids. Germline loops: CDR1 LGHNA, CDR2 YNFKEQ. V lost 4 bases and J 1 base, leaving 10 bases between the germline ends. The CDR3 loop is CASSPTDRNYGYTF. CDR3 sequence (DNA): TGTGCCAGCAGCCCGACGGATCGTAACTATGGCTACACCTTC.

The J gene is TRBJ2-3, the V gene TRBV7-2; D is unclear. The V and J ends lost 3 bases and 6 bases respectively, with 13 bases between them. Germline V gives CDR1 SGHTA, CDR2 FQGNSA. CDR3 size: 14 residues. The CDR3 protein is CASSFSWTKDTQYF. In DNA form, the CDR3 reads TGTGCCAGCAGCTTCTCTTGGACGAAGGATACGCAGTATTTT. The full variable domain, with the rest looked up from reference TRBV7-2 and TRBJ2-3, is GAGVSQSPSNKVTEKGKDVELRCDPISGHTALYWYRQSLGQGLEFLIYFQGNSAPDKSGLPSDRFSAERTGGSVSTLTIQRTQQEDSAVYLCASSFSWTKDTQYFGPGTRLTVL.

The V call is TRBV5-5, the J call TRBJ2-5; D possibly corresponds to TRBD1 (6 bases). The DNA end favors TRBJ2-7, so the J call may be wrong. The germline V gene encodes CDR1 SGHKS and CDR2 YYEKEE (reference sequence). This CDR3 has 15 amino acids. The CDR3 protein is CASSKQVGTPGEQYF. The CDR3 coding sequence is TGTGCCAGCAGCAAGCAGGTAGGGACACCGGGCGAGCAGTACTTC.

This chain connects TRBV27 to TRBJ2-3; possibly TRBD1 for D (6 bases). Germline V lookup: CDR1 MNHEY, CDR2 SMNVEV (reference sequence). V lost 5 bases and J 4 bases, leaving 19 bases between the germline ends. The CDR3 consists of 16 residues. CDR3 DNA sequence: TGTGCCAGCAGTCCCCAAGCCGCCAGGGGAGCAGATACGCAGTATTTT. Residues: CASSPQAARGADTQYF.

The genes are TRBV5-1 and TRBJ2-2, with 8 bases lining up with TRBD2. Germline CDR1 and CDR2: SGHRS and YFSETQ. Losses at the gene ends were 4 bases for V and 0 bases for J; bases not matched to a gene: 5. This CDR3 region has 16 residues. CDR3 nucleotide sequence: TGCGCCAGCAGCACCCGAGCGGGGGCGAACACCGGGGAGCTGTTTTTT. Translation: CASSTRAGANTGELFF.

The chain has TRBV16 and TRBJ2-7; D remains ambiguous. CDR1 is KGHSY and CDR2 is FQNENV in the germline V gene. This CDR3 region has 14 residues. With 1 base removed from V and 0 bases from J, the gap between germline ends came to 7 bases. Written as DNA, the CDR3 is TGTGCCAGCAGCCAATACGCAGCCTCCTACGAGCAGTACTTC. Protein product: CASSQYAASYEQYF. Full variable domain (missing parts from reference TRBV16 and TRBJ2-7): GEEVAQTPKHLVRGEGQKAKLYCAPIKGHSYVFWYQQVLKNEFKFLISFQNENVFDETGMPKERFSAKCLPNSPCSLEIQATKLEDSAVYFCASSQYAASYEQYFGPGTRLTVT.